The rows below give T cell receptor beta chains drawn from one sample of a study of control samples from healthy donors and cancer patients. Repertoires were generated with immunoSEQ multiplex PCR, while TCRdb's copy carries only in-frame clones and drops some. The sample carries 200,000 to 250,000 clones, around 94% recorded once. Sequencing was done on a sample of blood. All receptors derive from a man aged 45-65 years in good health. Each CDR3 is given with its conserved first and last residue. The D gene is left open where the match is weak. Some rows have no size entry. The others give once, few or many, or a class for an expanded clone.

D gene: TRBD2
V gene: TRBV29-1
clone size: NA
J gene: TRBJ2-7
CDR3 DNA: TGCAGCGTTGAGGCTAGCGGCTCCTACGAGCAGTACTTC
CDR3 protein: CSVEASGSYEQYF

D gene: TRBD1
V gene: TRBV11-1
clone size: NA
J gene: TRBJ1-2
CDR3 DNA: TGTGCCAGCAGCGTGGACAGGGGGCCGGATGGCTACACCTTC
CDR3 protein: CASSVDRGPDGYTF

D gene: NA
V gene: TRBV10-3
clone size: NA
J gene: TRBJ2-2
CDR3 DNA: TGTGCCATCCGAGATACGAACACCGGGGAGCTGTTTTTT
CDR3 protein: CAIRDTNTGELFF

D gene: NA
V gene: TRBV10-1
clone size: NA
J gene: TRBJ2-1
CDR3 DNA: TGCGCCAGCAGTGAGTCAGGACAGTTCTACAATGAGCAGTTCTTC
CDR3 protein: CASSESGQFYNEQFF

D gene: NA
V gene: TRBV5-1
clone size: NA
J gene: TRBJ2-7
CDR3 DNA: TGCGCCAGCAGCTCGAGTACAGGGCAAGTTGGGTACGAGCAGTACTTC
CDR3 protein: CASSSSTGQVGYEQYF

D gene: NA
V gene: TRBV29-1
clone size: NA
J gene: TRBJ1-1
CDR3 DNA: TGCAGCGTTGTACCGGGGAACACTGAAGCTTTCTTT
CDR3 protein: CSVVPGNTEAFF

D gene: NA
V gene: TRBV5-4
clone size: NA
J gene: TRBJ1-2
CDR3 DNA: TGTGCCAGCAGCCCGTCCGGGACCGTCTATGGCTACACCTTC
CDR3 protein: CASSPSGTVYGYTF

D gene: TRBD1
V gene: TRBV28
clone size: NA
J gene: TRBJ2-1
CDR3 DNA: TGTGCCAGCAGACAAAACGGACAGGGTGGGTACAATGAGCAGTTCTTC
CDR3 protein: CASRQNGQGGYNEQFF

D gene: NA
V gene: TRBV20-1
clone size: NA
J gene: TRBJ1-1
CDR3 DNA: TGCAGTGCTAGTTGGAGGATGACGGCAGGCCGATACTTCACTGAAGCTTTCTTT
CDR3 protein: CSASWRMTAGRYFTEAFF

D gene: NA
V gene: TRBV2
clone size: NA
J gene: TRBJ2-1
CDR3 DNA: TGTGCCAGCAGCCTCCGACTTGATGAGCAGTTCTTC
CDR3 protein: CASSLRLDEQFF

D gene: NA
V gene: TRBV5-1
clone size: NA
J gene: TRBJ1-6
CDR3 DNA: TGCGCCAGCAGCTTGGACAGGGTGTTGGTCCATAATTCACCCCTCCACTTT
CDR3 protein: CASSLDRVLVHNSPLHF

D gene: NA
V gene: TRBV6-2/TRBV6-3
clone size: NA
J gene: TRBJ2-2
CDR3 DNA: TGTGCCAGCAGTTACTCGACCAAGCTGTTTTTT
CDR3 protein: CASSYSTKLFF

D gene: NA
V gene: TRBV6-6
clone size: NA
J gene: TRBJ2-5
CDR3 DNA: TGTGCCAGCACCGAACAGGTGCAAGAGACCCAGTACTTC
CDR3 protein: CASTEQVQETQYF

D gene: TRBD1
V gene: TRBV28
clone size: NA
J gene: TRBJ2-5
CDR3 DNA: TGTGCCAGCAGTTTATACAGGGGGCAAGAGACCCAGTACTTC
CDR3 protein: CASSLYRGQETQYF

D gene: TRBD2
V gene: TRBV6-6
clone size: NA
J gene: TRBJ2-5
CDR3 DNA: TGTGCCAGCAGTTATCGGGGGGTACAAGAGACCCAGTACTTC
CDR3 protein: CASSYRGVQETQYF

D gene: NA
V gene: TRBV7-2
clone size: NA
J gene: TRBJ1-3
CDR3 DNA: TGTGCCAGCAGCTTAGTAGCAGGGCCCCACTCTGGAAACACCATATATTTT
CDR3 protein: CASSLVAGPHSGNTIYF

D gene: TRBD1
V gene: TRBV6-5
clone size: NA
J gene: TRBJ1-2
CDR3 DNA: TGTGCCAGCAGTTACTCAGGACAGGGCATAAACTATGGCTACACCTTC
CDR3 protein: CASSYSGQGINYGYTF

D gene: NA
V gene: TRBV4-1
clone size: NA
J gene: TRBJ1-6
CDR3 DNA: TGCGCCAGCAGCGCAGATTGGGTTACTTCCTATAATTCACCCCTCCACTTT
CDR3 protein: CASSADWVTSYNSPLHF

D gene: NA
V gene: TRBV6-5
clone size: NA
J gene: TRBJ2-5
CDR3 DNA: TGTGCCAGCAGTCGGACAGCCCAAGAGACCCAGTACTTC
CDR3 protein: CASSRTAQETQYF

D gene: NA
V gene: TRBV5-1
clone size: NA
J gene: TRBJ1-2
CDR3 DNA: TGCGCCAGCAGCCCCGGCGGCTATGGCTACACCTTC
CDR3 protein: CASSPGGYGYTF

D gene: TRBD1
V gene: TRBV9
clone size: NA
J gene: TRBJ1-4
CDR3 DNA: TGTGCCAGCAGCGTGGACAGGGGGTCTAATGAAAAACTGTTTTTT
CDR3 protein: CASSVDRGSNEKLFF

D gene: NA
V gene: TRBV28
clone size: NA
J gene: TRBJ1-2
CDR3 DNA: TGTGCCAGCGGAAGAGAGGAATATGGCTACACCTTC
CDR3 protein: CASGREEYGYTF

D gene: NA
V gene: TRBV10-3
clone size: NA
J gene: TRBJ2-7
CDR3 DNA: TGTGCCATCAGTGAGGCGGGGTCCTACGAGCAGTACTTC
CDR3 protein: CAISEAGSYEQYF

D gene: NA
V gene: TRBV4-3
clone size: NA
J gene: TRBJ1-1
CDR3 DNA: TGCGCCAGCAGCCAGTCAACCCTCGGCCCGGGTGTAAACACTGAAGCTTTCTTT
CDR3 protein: CASSQSTLGPGVNTEAFF

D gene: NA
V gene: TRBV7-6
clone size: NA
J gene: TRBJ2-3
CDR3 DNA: TGTGCCAGCAGCTCAAATAGCGACGAGATCACAGATACGCAGTATTTT
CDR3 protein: CASSSNSDEITDTQYF

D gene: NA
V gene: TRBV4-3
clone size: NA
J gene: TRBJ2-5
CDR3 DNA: TGCGCCAGCAGCCTCTCGAGCACCTCCCAAGAGACCCAGTACTTC
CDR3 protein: CASSLSSTSQETQYF

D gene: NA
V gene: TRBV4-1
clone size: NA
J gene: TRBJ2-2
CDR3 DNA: TGCGCCAGCAGCCAAGGGTCAGCCGGCACCGGGGAGCTGTTTTTT
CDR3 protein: CASSQGSAGTGELFF

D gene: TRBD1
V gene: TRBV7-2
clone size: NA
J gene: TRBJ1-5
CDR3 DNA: TGTGCCAGCAGCTCCGACAGGGGGCTTGGTCAGCCCCAGCATTTT
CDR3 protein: CASSSDRGLGQPQHF

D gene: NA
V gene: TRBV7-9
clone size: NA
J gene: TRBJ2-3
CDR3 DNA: TGTGCCAGCAGCTCCCGGGACATTAGCACAGATACGCAGTATTTT
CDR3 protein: CASSSRDISTDTQYF

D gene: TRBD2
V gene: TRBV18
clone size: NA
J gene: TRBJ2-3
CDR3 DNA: TGTGCCAGCTCACCACCTAAACCCGGGGGGACTAGCACAGATACGCAGTATTTT
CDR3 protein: CASSPPKPGGTSTDTQYF

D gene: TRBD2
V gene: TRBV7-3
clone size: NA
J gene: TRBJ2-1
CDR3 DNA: TGTGCCAGCAGTTCACGCCCCCCTGGACTAGCGGGGAACAATGAGCAGTTCTTC
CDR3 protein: CASSSRPPGLAGNNEQFF

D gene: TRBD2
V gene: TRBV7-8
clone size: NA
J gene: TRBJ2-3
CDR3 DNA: TGTGCCAGCAGCTTAGGACGGGGAGGGGATACGCAGTATTTT
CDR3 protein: CASSLGRGGDTQYF

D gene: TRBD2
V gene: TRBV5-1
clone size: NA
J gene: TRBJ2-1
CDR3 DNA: TGCGCCAGCAGCTTGGTGTTAGCGGGGGCCAATGAGCAGTTCTTC
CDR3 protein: CASSLVLAGANEQFF

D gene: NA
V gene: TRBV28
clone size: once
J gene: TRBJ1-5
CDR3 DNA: TGTGCCAGTGGACAGCTCCTCAATCAGCCCCAGCATTTT
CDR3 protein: CASGQLLNQPQHF